This T cell receptor beta chain was identified in a study of control samples from healthy donors and cancer patients. There are 14 residues in the CDR3. Trimming shortened V by 1 base and J by 6 bases, and 11 bases separated the two germline ends. CDR1 and CDR2 from the germline V gene are LGHNA and YNFKEQ. Repertoires were generated with immunoSEQ multiplex PCR, while TCRdb's copy carries only in-frame clones and drops some. The sample has 200,000 to 250,000 clones, roughly 94% seen once. The source material was blood. This TCR came from a middle-aged man in good health. The chain joins TRBV4-2 to TRBJ2-3, with D possibly TRBD2 on 5 matching bases. The CDR3 loop is CASSQAGSFDTQYF. CDR3 DNA sequence: TGTGCCAGCAGCCAAGCGGGATCTTTTGATACGCAGTATTTT.